This is a list of T cell receptor beta chains from one sample in a study of blood T cell repertoires in COVID-19. The repertoire was sequenced with immunoSEQ multiplex PCR; TCRdb's copy has only in-frame clones and lacks some. The repertoire holds about 180,000 clones, with just over 85% as singletons. Sequences were obtained from peripheral blood. These TCRs come from a man aged 50 to 59 with active or convalescent COVID-19. Both conserved end residues are part of each CDR3. The order of the fields is J gene, D gene, clone size, V gene, CDR3 DNA, CDR3 protein. The D gene is left open where the match is weak. A row's size may be missing; if present it is once, few, many or a size class.

TRBJ2-1,NA,NA,TRBV19,TGTGCCAGTAGTATCTTACGGAGCTCCTACAATGAGCAGTTCTTC,CASSILRSSYNEQFF
TRBJ2-1,TRBD2,NA,TRBV3-1/TRBV3-2,TGTGCCAGCAGCCACCTTAGCGGGGGGAAGTTCTTC,CASSHLSGGKFF
TRBJ2-5,TRBD1,NA,TRBV29-1,TGCAGCGTTGTTTTACAGGGGAGGACCCAGTACTTC,CSVVLQGRTQYF
TRBJ1-5,TRBD1,NA,TRBV7-9,TGTGCCAGCAGCTTAGCTACAGGGGATCAGCCCCAGCATTTT,CASSLATGDQPQHF
TRBJ2-7,NA,NA,TRBV7-9,TGTGCCAGCAGCTTAGGCATGGGGGGAGCCTACGAGCAGTACTTC,CASSLGMGGAYEQYF
TRBJ2-5,TRBD2,NA,TRBV7-8,TGTGCCAGCAGCTTAGGAGGGACTAGCGGGGGAGAGACCCAGTACTTC,CASSLGGTSGGETQYF
TRBJ2-5,TRBD2,NA,TRBV5-4,TGTGCCAGCAGCCGTATTATGGTGCGGTCGATGGCGCCGGGAGGGGAGACCCAGTACTTC,CASSRIMVRSMAPGGETQYF
TRBJ2-2,NA,NA,TRBV4-1,TGCGCCAGCAGCCAAGAAGGACATAGGGCCGGGGAGCTGTTTTTT,CASSQEGHRAGELFF
TRBJ2-2,NA,NA,TRBV27,TGTGCCAGCAGTCCCGGAACAGGGTCTTCCTGGGAGCTGTTTTTT,CASSPGTGSSWELFF
TRBJ2-7,TRBD1,NA,TRBV9,TGTGCCAGCAACCGGGACAGGGGCGACGAGCAGTACTTC,CASNRDRGDEQYF
TRBJ1-1,NA,few,TRBV3-1/TRBV3-2,TGTGCCAGCAGCCTCCTACAGGGCTCCACTGAAGCTTTCTTT,CASSLLQGSTEAFF
TRBJ2-5,TRBD1,NA,TRBV4-1,TGCGCCAGCAGCCAGGGACAGGCCCAAGAGACCCAGTACTTC,CASSQGQAQETQYF
TRBJ2-1,TRBD2,NA,TRBV7-2,TGTGCCAGCAGCTCGGGAGGGGGATATGGGCAGTTCTTC,CASSSGGGYGQFF
TRBJ1-1,TRBD1,NA,TRBV6-5,TGTGCCAGCACCCTGACAGGGGCGGACACTGAAGCTTTCTTT,CASTLTGADTEAFF
TRBJ1-2,TRBD1,NA,TRBV27,TGTGCCAGCAGTTCGGACAGGGGAAGGTTCGGTGGCTACACCTTC,CASSSDRGRFGGYTF
TRBJ1-6,NA,NA,TRBV7-8,TGTGCCAGCAGCTTACAGGCGACCTTTAATTCACCCCTCCACTTT,CASSLQATFNSPLHF
TRBJ2-3,TRBD2,once,TRBV24-1,TGTGCCACCAGTCTAACAGCGGGAGGGCCATCAGATACGCAGTATTTT,CATSLTAGGPSDTQYF
TRBJ1-3,NA,NA,TRBV14,TGTGCCAGCAGCCAAGGGACAGTCTCTGGAAACACCATATATTTT,CASSQGTVSGNTIYF
TRBJ1-6,TRBD1,NA,TRBV7-2,TGTGCCAGCAGCCGTCAGGGGGGCGATTCACCCCTCCACTTT,CASSRQGGDSPLHF
TRBJ2-3,TRBD1,once,TRBV3-1/TRBV3-2,TGTGCCAGCAGCGAATCGACAGGGAGATTGACAGATACGCAGTATTTT,CASSESTGRLTDTQYF
TRBJ1-2,TRBD1,once,TRBV5-1,TGCGCCAGCAGCACCACAGGGGGGGCTCATGGCTACACCTTC,CASSTTGGAHGYTF
TRBJ2-2,TRBD2,NA,TRBV6-5,TGTGCCAGCAGGGGACTAGCGGGATCCGGGGAGCTGTTTTTT,CASRGLAGSGELFF
TRBJ1-2,TRBD1,NA,TRBV24-1,TGTGCCACCAGTGATGGACCGACAGGGGACTATGGCTACACCTTC,CATSDGPTGDYGYTF
TRBJ2-7,NA,NA,TRBV19,TGTGCCAGTAGTAAGGAGGCAGTGAGGGAGCAGTACTTC,CASSKEAVREQYF
TRBJ1-5,NA,NA,TRBV2,TGTGCCAGCACCCTAGGGGGGGTTGGCAATCAGCCCCAGCATTTT,CASTLGGVGNQPQHF
TRBJ2-1,TRBD1,NA,TRBV5-4,TGTGCCAGCAGCTCTCCCGACAGGGGCGGTGAGCAGTTCTTC,CASSSPDRGGEQFF
TRBJ1-3,NA,few,TRBV9,TGTGCCAGCAGCGTAGGAAACCCACAAAATGGAAACACCATATATTTT,CASSVGNPQNGNTIYF
TRBJ1-3,NA,NA,TRBV27,TGTGCCAGCAGTCCCGAGGGTCCGTTGGTTGGAAACACCATATATTTT,CASSPEGPLVGNTIYF
TRBJ2-3,TRBD2,few,TRBV6-1,TGTGCCAGCAGTGAAGCAGCGGGGGGCACAGATACGCAGTATTTT,CASSEAAGGTDTQYF
TRBJ2-1,TRBD1,NA,TRBV6-2/TRBV6-3,TGTGCCAGCAGCCCGACAGGGTTTAAGACCTACAATGAGCAGTTCTTC,CASSPTGFKTYNEQFF
TRBJ1-1,TRBD1,few,TRBV19,TGTGCCAGTAGTACCCCTCATTTACAGGGGATCACTGAAGCTTTCTTT,CASSTPHLQGITEAFF
TRBJ1-5,NA,NA,TRBV11-3,TGTGCCAGCAGCTTAGAGGGACATGTTGGGGATAACAATCAGCCCCAGCATTTT,CASSLEGHVGDNNQPQHF
TRBJ2-7,TRBD1,NA,TRBV14,TGTGCCAGCAGCCAAGTTGCCAGGGGGCTCTCCTCCTACGAGCAGTACTTC,CASSQVARGLSSYEQYF
TRBJ2-7,NA,NA,TRBV2,TGTGCCAGCAGTCCCCTCTACGAGCAGTACTTC,CASSPLYEQYF
TRBJ2-5,NA,NA,TRBV6-5,TGTGCCAGCAGTTACTCGGGCTCAGAGACCCAGTACTTC,CASSYSGSETQYF
TRBJ1-6,NA,NA,TRBV9,TGTGCCAGCAGCGTAGCAGGGAATTCACCCCTCCACTTT,CASSVAGNSPLHF
TRBJ1-6,NA,NA,TRBV19,TGTGCCAGTAGTATAGACGGCAGGGCAGGGTCACCCCTCCACTTT,CASSIDGRAGSPLHF
TRBJ1-1,TRBD1,NA,TRBV9,TGTGCCAGCAGCGTAGAGGCAGGGGGCGAAGCTTTCTTT,CASSVEAGGEAFF
TRBJ2-7,TRBD1,once,TRBV5-1,TGCGCCAGCAGCTTGGGGGGACAGGACTCCTACGAGCAGTACTTC,CASSLGGQDSYEQYF
TRBJ1-2,TRBD1,NA,TRBV2,TGTGCCAGCAGATTGGGACAGGGGGAAGCTGGCTACACCTTC,CASRLGQGEAGYTF